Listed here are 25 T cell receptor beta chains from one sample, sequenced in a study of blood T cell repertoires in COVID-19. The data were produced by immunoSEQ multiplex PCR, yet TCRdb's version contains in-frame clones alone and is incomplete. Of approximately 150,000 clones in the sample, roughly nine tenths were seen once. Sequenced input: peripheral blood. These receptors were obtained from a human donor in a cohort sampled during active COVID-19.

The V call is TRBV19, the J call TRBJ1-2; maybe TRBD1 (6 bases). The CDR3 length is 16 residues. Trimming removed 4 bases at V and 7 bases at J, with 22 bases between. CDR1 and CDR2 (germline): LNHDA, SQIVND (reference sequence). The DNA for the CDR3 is TGTGCCAGTAGTAAAAGAGAATTACAGGGACGTCTTGGCTACACCTTC. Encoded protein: CASSKRELQGRLGYTF.

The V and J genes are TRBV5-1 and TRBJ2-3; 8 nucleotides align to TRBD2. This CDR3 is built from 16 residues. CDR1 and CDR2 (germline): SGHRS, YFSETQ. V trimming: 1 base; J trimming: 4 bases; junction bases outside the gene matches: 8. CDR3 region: CASSLSGRGAADTQYF. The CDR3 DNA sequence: TGCGCCAGCAGCTTGAGCGGGCGGGGGGCCGCAGATACGCAGTATTTT.

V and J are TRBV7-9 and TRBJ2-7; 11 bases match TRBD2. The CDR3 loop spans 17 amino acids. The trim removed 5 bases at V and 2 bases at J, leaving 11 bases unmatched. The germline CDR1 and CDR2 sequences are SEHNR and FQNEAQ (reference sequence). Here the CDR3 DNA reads TGTGCCAGCAGCGGATTCCACGCTAGCGGGGGGACCTACGAGCAGTACTTC. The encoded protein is CASSGFHASGGTYEQYF.

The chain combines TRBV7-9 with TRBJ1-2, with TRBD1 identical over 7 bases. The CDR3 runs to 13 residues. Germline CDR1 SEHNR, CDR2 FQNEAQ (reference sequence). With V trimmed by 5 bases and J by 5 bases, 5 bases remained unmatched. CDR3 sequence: CASSGQAAYGYTF. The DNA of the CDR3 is TGTGCCAGCAGCGGACAGGCTGCGTATGGCTACACCTTC.

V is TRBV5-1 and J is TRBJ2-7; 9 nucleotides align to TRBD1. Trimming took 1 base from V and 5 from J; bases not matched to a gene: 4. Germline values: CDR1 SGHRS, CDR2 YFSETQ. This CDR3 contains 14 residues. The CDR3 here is CASSLRQGVDEQYF. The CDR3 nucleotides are TGCGCCAGCAGCTTGAGACAGGGGGTCGACGAGCAGTACTTC.

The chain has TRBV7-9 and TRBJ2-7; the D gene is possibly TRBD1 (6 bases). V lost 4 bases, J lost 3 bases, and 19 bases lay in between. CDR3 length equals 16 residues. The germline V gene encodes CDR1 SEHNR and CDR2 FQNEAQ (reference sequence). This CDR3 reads CASSWINYRDGYEQYF. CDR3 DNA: TGTGCCAGCAGCTGGATAAATTACAGGGATGGCTACGAGCAGTACTTC.

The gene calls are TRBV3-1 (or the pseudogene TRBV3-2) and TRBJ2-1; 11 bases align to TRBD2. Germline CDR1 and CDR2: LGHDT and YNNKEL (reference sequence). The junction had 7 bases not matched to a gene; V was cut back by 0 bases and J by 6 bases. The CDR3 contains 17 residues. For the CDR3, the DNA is TGTGCCAGCAGCCAAGATCTGGGGACTAGCGGTCTCAATGAGCAGTTCTTC. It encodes CASSQDLGTSGLNEQFF.

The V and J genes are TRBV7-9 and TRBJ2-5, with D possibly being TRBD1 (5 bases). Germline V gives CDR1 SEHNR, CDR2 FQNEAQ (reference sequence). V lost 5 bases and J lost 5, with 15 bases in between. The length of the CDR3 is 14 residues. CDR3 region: CASSIRQLGETQYF. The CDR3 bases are TGTGCCAGCAGCATACGACAGTTGGGGGAGACCCAGTACTTC.

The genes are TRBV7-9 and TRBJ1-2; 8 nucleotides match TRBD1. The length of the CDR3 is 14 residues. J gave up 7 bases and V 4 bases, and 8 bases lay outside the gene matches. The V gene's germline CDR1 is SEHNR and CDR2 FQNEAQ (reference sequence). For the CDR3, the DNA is TGTGCCAGCAGCTCATCCCAGGGGGCAGGTGGCTACACCTTC. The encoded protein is CASSSSQGAGGYTF.

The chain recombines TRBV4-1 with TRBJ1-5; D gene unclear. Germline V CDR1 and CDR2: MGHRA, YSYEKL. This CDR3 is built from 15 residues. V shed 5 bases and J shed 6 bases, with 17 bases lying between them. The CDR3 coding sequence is TGCGCCAGCAGCGTTTACCCCCGATCGGGTCAGCCCCAGCATTTT. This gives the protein CASSVYPRSGQPQHF.

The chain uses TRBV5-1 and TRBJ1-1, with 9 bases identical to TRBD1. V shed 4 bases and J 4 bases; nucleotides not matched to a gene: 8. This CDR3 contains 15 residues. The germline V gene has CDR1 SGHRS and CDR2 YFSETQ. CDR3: CASSPRTGALTEAFF. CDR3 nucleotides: TGCGCCAGCAGCCCTAGGACAGGGGCTCTCACTGAAGCTTTCTTT.

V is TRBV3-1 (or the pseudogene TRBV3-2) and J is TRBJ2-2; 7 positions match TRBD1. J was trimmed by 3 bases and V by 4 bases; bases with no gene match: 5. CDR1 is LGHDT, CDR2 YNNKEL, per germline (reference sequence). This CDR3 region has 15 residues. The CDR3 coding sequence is TGTGCCAGCAGCCGCCAGGGGGTACACACCGGGGAGCTGTTTTTT. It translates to CASSRQGVHTGELFF.

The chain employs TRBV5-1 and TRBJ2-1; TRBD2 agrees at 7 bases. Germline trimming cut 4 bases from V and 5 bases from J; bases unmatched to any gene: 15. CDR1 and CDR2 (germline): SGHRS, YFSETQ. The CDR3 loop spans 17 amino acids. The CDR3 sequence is CASSRLPLRGNNNEQFF. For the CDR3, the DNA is TGCGCCAGCAGCCGATTACCATTGCGGGGGAACAACAATGAGCAGTTCTTC.

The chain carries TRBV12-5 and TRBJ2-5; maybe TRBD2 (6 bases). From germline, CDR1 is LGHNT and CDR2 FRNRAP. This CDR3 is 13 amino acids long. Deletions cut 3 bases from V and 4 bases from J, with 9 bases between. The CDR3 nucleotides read TGTGCTAGTGGTTTACGGGGAGGAGAGACCCAGTACTTC. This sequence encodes CASGLRGGETQYF.

The CDR3 sequence is CASSPAGGFRELFF. The CDR3 DNA follows: TGTGCCAGCAGTCCGGCGGGGGGGTTCCGGGAGCTGTTTTTT. J is TRBJ2-2 and V is TRBV7-2; TRBD2 matches 9 bases. CDR3 length equals 14 residues. CDR1 SGHTA and CDR2 FQGNSA come from the germline V gene. Trimming removed 6 bases from V and 9 bases from J; junction bases left unmatched: 8.

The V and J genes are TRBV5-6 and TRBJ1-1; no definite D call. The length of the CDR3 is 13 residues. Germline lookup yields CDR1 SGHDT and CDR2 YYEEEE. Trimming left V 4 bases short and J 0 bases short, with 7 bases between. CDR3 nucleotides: TGTGCCAGCAGCGCAGAGGTGAACACTGAAGCTTTCTTT. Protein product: CASSAEVNTEAFF.

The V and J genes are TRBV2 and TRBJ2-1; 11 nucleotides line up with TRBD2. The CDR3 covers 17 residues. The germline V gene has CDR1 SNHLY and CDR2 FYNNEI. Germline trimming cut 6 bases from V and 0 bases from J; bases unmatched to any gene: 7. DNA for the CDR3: TGTGCCAGCAGGACTAGCGGGGCCCCGAGCTCCTACAATGAGCAGTTCTTC. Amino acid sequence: CASRTSGAPSSYNEQFF.

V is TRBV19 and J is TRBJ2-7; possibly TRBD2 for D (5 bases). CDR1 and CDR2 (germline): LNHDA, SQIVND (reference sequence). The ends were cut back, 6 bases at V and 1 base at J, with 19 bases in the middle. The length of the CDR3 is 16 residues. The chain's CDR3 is CASSTYVRDSSYEQYF. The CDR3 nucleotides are TGTGCCAGTAGCACATACGTGAGGGATTCTTCCTACGAGCAGTACTTC.

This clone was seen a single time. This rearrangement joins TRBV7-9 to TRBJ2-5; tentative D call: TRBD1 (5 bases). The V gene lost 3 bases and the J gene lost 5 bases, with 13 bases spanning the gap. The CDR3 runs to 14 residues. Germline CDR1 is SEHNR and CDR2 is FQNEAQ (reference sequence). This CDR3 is CASSFGPSGETQYF. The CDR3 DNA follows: TGTGCCAGCAGCTTCGGCCCTTCAGGGGAGACCCAGTACTTC.

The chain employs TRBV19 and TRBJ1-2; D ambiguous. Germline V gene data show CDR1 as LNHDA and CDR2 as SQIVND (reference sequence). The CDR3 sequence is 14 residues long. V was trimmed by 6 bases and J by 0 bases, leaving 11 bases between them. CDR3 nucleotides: TGTGCCAGTAGGTCGTTTGGAGCTAACTATGGCTACACCTTC. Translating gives CASRSFGANYGYTF.

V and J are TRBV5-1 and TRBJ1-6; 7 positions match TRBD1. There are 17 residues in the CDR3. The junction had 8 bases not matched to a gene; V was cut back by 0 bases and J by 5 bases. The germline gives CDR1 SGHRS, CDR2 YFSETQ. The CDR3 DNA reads TGCGCCAGCAGCTTGGTTAGGGACAGTCGGGATAATTCACCCCTCCACTTT. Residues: CASSLVRDSRDNSPLHF.

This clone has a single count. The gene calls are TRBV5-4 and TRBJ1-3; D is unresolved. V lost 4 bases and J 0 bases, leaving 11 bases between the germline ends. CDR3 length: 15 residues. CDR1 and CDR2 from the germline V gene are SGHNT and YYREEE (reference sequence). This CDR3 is CASSPSGDSGNTIYF. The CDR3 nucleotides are TGTGCCAGCAGCCCGTCCGGGGACTCTGGAAACACCATATATTTT. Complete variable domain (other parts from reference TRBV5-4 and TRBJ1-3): ETGVTQSPTHLIKTRGQQVTLRCSSQSGHNTVSWYQQALGQGPQFIFQYYREEENGRGNFPPRFSGLQFPNYSSELNVNALELDDSALYLCASSPSGDSGNTIYFGEGSWLTVV.

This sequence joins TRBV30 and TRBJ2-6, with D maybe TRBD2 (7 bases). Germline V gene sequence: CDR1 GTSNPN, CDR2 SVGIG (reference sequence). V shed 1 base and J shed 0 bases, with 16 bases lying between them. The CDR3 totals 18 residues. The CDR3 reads CAWSEGGLGLSGANVLTF. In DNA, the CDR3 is TGTGCCTGGAGTGAGGGGGGGCTTGGACTCTCTGGGGCCAACGTCCTGACTTTC.

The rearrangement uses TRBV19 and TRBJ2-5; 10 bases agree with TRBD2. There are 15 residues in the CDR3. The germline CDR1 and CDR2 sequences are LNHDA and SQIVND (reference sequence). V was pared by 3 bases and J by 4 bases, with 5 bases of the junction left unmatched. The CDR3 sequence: CASSIGSGGSETQYF. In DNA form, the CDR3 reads TGTGCCAGTAGTATTGGTAGCGGGGGGTCAGAGACCCAGTACTTC.

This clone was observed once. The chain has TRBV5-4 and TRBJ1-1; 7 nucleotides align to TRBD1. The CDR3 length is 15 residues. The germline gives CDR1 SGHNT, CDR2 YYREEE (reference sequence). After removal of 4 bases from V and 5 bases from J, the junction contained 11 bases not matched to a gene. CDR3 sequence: CASSPPQGMRTEAFF. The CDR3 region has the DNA TGTGCCAGCAGCCCCCCACAGGGGATGAGGACTGAAGCTTTCTTT.